The source of this TCR beta chain is a study of blood T cell repertoires in COVID-19. Background on the study: Material from acute and convalescent COVID-19 was sourced from the United States, Italy and Spain. PBMCs, B-cell-depleted T cells, or T cells were the source of the cDNA or gDNA that made up the material.

Per the original methods: Scientists estimated how many nucleated cells there were by amplifying reference gene primers. Generated by immunoSEQ multiplex PCR, the TCRdb table keeps only in-frame clones and is missing some. Clone size and the V and J calls come from that table; the DNA yielded D and trimming. Among about 35,000 clones listed, around 87% were seen once. Germline loops: CDR1 SGHRS, CDR2 YFSETQ. Trimming shortened V by 0 bases and J by 5 bases, and 14 bases separated the two germline ends. This CDR3 comprises 15 residues. Material: peripheral blood. This chain uses TRBV5-1 with TRBJ2-5; a weak D match, TRBD2 (5 bases). This clonotype was obtained from a human donor in a cohort sampled during active COVID-19. Here the CDR3 reads CASSLGAGFRETQYF. The CDR3, as DNA: TGCGCCAGCAGCTTGGGTGCGGGTTTTAGGGAGACCCAGTACTTC.